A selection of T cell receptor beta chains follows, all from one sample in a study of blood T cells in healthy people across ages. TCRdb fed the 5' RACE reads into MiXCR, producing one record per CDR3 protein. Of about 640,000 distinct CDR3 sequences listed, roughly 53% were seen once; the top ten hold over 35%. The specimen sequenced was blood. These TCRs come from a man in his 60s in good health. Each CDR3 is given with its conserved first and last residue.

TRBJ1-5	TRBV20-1	CSARAGQGTQPQHF
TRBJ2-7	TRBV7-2	CASSLVSGGLSYEQYF
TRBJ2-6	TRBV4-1	CASSDTGTAFGVLTF
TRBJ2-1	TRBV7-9	CASRAGQGYINEQFF
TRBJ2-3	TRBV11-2	CASSLGGSGTDTQYF
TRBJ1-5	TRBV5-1	CASSSPGQSPPMGISSNQPQHF
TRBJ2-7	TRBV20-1	CSASRTNRDEQYF
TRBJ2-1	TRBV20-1	CSARSREEDNEQFF
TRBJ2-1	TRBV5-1	CASSGELGPYNEQFF
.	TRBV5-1	CASSYGQNQETQYF
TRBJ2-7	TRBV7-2	CASSPPGLAGPYEQYF
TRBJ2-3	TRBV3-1	CASSQGWGGSTDTQYF
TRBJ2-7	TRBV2	CASSEEEDTGSSYEQYF
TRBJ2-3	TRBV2	CASRSGGRYTDTQYF
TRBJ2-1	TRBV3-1	CASSQSAGGYNEQFF
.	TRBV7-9	CASSLAGLAGIETQYF
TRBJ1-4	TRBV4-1	CASSQDSGYGEKLFF
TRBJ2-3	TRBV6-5	CASSWRYTDTQYF
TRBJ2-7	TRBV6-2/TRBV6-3	CASSYSVQGYNEQYF
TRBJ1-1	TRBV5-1	CASSEGRGRGTEAFF
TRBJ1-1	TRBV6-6	CASSYSTGQAFF
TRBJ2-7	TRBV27	CASSLLKGEQYF
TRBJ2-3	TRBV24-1	CATSAPGQGADTQYF
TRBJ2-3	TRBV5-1	CASSLDPITDTQYF
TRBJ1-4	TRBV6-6	CASSYSGGGGDEKLFF
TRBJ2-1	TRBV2	CASSAQASNEQFF
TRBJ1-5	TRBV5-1	CASSLRRGHQPQHF
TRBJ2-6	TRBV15	CATSRDWAGANVLTF
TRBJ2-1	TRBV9	CASSVGGGVDNEQFF
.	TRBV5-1	CAGTGTDQYEQYF
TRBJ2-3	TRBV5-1	CASSLTSGGLATDTQYF
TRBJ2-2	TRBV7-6	CASSLAQRHGGYTGELFF
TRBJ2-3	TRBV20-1	CSARYGGDTQYF
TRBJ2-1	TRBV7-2	CASSLASSGGREQFF
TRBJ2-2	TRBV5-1	CASSFGTTNTGELFF